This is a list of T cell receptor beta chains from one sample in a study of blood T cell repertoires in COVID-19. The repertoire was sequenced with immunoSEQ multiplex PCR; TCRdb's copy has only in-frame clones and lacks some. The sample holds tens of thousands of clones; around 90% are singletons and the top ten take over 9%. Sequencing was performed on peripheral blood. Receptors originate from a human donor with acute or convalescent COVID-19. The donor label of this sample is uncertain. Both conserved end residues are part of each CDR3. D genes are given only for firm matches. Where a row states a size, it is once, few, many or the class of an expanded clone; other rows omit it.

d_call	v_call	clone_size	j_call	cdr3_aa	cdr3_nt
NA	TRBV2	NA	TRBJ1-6	CASRREGNSPLHF	TGTGCCAGCAGGAGGGAGGGTAATTCACCCCTCCACTTT
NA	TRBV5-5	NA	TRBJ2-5	CASSLVVSVQETQYF	TGTGCCAGCAGCTTGGTTGTCAGCGTACAAGAGACCCAGTACTTC
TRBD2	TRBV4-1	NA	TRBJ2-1	CASSQDRTSGRNEQFF	TGCGCCAGCAGCCAAGACAGGACTAGCGGGAGGAATGAGCAGTTCTTC
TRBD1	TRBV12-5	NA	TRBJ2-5	CASGTGQGDGETQYF	TGTGCTAGTGGAACGGGACAGGGGGATGGAGAGACCCAGTACTTC
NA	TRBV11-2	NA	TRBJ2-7	CASSSFGGLEQYF	TGTGCCAGCAGCTCCTTCGGGGGTCTCGAGCAGTACTTC
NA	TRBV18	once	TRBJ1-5	CASSSKREVFNQPQHF	TGTGCCAGCTCATCGAAGAGGGAAGTCTTCAATCAGCCCCAGCATTTT
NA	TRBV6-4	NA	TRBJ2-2	CASSDWGSGELFF	TGTGCCAGCAGTGATTGGGGCTCCGGGGAGCTGTTTTTT
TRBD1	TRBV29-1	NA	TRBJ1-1	CSGDSNTEAFF	TGCAGCGGGGACAGTAACACTGAAGCTTTCTTT
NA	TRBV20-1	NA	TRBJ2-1	CSARAGLEQFF	TGCAGTGCTAGAGCGGGACTTGAGCAGTTCTTC
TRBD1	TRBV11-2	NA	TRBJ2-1	CASSFPGTGRAEQFF	TGTGCCAGCAGCTTCCCCGGGACAGGGCGGGCTGAGCAGTTCTTC
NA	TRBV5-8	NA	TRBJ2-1	CASSPRYEQFF	TGTGCCAGCAGCCCGCGGTATGAGCAGTTCTTC
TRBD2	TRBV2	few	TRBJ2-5	CASSVVPGGETQYF	TGTGCCAGCAGTGTCGTGCCGGGAGGGGAGACCCAGTACTTC
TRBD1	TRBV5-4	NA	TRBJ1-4	CASSRDRAQTNEKLFF	TGTGCCAGCAGCAGAGACAGGGCCCAGACTAATGAAAAACTGTTTTTT
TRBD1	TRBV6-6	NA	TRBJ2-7	CATWDRDTLEQYF	TGTGCCACCTGGGACAGGGATACTCTCGAGCAGTACTTC
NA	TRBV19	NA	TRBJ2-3	CASRHQGGTDTQYF	TGTGCCAGTAGACATCAGGGGGGTACAGATACGCAGTATTTT
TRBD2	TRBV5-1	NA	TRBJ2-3	CASSLATSGGTGDTQYF	TGCGCCAGCAGCTTGGCAACTAGCGGGGGAACGGGAGATACGCAGTATTTT
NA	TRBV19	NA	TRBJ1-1	CASSADTEAFF	TGTGCCAGTAGTGCGGACACTGAAGCTTTCTTT
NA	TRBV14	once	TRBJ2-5	CASSQGARPQETQYF	TGTGCCAGCAGCCAAGGGGCCAGGCCCCAAGAGACCCAGTACTTC
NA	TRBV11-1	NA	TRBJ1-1	CASRLGPNTEAFF	TGTGCCAGCAGATTAGGGCCGAACACTGAAGCTTTCTTT
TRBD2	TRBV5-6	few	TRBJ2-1	CASSPIGLAGDFDEQFF	TGTGCCAGCAGCCCTATCGGACTAGCGGGAGACTTTGATGAGCAGTTCTTC
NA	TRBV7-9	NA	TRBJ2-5	CASSSTTIQETQYF	TGTGCCAGCAGCTCGACTACAATCCAAGAGACCCAGTACTTC
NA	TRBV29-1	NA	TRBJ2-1	CSVRQKSSYNEQFF	TGCAGCGTGCGACAGAAGAGCTCCTACAATGAGCAGTTCTTC
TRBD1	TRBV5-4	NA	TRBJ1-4	CASSRTGGRGEKLFF	TGTGCCAGCAGCAGAACAGGGGGCCGAGGGGAAAAACTGTTTTTT
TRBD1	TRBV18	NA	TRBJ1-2	CASSPPRTGEDYGYTF	TGTGCCAGCTCACCACCTCGGACAGGGGAGGACTATGGCTACACCTTC
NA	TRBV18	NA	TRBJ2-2	CASSSDSFGELFF	TGTGCCAGCTCATCGGACTCATTCGGGGAGCTGTTTTTT
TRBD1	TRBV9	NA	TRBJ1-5	CASSVSGGLDQPQHF	TGTGCCAGCAGCGTTTCAGGGGGTCTCGATCAGCCCCAGCATTTT
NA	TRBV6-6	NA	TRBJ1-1	CASSSGGWSTEAFF	TGTGCCAGCAGTTCTGGGGGCTGGAGCACTGAAGCTTTCTTT
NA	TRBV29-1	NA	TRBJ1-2	CSVVREVGYTF	TGCAGCGTTGTCAGGGAGGTCGGCTACACCTTC
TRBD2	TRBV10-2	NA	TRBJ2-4	CASSDQTGGQAKNIQYF	TGCGCCAGCAGTGACCAAACGGGGGGGCAAGCCAAAAACATTCAGTACTTC
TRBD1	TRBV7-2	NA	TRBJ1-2	CASSPGTGTGYTF	TGTGCCAGCAGCCCCGGGACAGGGACTGGCTACACCTTC
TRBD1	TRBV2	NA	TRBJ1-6	CASSATGKGSPLHF	TGTGCCAGCAGCGCGACAGGGAAGGGATCACCCCTCCACTTT
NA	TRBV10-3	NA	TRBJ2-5	CAISFQGRETQYF	TGTGCCATCAGTTTCCAGGGTAGGGAGACCCAGTACTTC
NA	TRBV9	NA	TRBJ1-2	CASSAARGYYGYTF	TGTGCCAGCAGCGCGGCCAGGGGCTACTATGGCTACACCTTC
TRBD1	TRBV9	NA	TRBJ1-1	CASSGRQGLNTEAFF	TGTGCCAGCAGCGGGAGACAGGGGCTGAACACTGAAGCTTTCTTT
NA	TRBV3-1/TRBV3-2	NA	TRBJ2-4	CASSLTVAKNIQYF	TGTGCCAGCAGCCTGACAGTAGCCAAAAACATTCAGTACTTC
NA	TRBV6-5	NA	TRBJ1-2	CASSYDRKRGYTF	TGTGCCAGCAGTTACGACAGAAAACGTGGCTACACCTTC
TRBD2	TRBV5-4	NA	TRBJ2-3	CASSNGASGRGGTDTQYF	TGTGCCAGCAGCAATGGTGCTAGCGGGAGGGGGGGGACAGATACGCAGTATTTT
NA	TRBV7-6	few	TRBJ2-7	CASSLDVGRYEQYF	TGTGCCAGCAGCTTAGACGTAGGGAGGTACGAGCAGTACTTC
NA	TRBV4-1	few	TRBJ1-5	CASSLPTGGRSDQPQHF	TGCGCCAGCAGCCTCCCCACGGGAGGACGCTCGGATCAGCCCCAGCATTTT
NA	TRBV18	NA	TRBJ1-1	CASSPDTEAFF	TGTGCCAGCTCCCCGGACACTGAAGCTTTCTTT
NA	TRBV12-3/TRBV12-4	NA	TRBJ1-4	CASSFGEKLFF	TGTGCCAGCAGTTTCGGTGAAAAACTGTTTTTT
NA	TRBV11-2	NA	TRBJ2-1	CASSLGGAYNEQFF	TGTGCCAGCAGCTTAGGGGGAGCCTACAATGAGCAGTTCTTC
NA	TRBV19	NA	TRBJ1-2	CASSTARVPASGYTF	TGTGCCAGTAGTACGGCCAGGGTGCCAGCGTCGGGCTACACCTTC
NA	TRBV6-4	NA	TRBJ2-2	CASRTAGDVGELFF	TGTGCCAGCAGGACTGCAGGGGACGTCGGGGAGCTGTTTTTT
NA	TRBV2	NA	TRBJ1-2	CASRESLGHPRYTF	TGTGCCAGCAGGGAGAGTCTGGGACACCCCAGGTACACCTTC
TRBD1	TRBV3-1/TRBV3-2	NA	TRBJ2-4	CASSQFSLGDRENIQYF	TGTGCCAGCAGCCAATTCTCCCTGGGGGACAGGGAAAACATTCAGTACTTC
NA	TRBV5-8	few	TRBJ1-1	CASSLYTGEAFF	TGTGCCAGCAGCTTGTACACAGGGGAAGCTTTCTTT
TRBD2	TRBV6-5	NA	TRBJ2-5	CASISSGGAEKTQYF	TGTGCCAGCATATCGAGCGGGGGGGCCGAGAAGACCCAGTACTTC
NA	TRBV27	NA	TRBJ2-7	CASSPGRNNVNYEQYF	TGTGCCAGCAGTCCAGGGCGGAACAACGTAAACTACGAGCAGTACTTC
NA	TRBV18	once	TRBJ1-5	CASSPGGSNQPQHF	TGTGCCAGCTCACCCGGGGGGAGCAATCAGCCCCAGCATTTT
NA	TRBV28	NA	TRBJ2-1	CASSTSKSSYNEQFF	TGTGCCAGCAGTACTTCCAAGAGCTCCTACAATGAGCAGTTCTTC
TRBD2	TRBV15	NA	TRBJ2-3	CATSGERGSTDTQYF	TGTGCCACATCGGGAGAGCGGGGTAGCACAGATACGCAGTATTTT
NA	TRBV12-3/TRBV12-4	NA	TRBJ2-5	CASRDTRQETQYF	TGTGCCAGCCGGGACACTCGTCAAGAGACCCAGTACTTC
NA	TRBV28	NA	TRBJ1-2	CASSRPPGNGYTF	TGTGCCAGCAGCCGACCCCCAGGGAATGGCTACACCTTC
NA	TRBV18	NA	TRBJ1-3	CASSPMEAGGGNTIYF	TGTGCCAGCTCACCGATGGAGGCTGGAGGTGGAAACACCATATATTTT
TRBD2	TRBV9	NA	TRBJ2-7	CASSKGGLAEYEQYF	TGTGCCAGCAGCAAAGGGGGACTAGCAGAATACGAGCAGTACTTC
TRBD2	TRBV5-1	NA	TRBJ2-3	CASSLGLAGDTDTQYF	TGCGCCAGCAGCCTGGGACTAGCGGGGGACACAGATACGCAGTATTTT
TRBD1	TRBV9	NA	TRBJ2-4	CASSGTGGLGDIQYF	TGTGCCAGCAGCGGGACAGGGGGCTTGGGTGACATTCAGTACTTC
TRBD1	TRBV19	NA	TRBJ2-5	CASSSRDSPSWAQYF	TGTGCCAGTAGTTCCCGGGACAGTCCTTCTTGGGCCCAGTACTTC